This is a list of T cell receptor beta chains from one sample in a study of T cell repertoires in cytomegalovirus infection. TCRdb re-called the reads through MiXCR, storing one row per CDR3 protein. The sample has 380,000 or so distinct CDR3 sequences, about 35% seen once; the top ten hold approximately 13%. Their specific antigens are unknown. The material was cultured PBMCs, obtained from culture after CMV antigen stimulation. These receptors came from a human donor in good health (CMV status not recorded). Some clones in this sample may be carry-over from other donors' samples. The CDR3 runs from the conserved cysteine through the conserved F or W. A D gene is named only where the DNA matches it firmly. The size of a clone is reported for some rows only, either as once, few or many, or as a class for expanded clones.

size,D,V,J,DNA,CDR3
once,-,TRBV29-1,TRBJ2-3,TGCAGCGTTGACGGTCGGGAGTTTCAAGATACGCAGTATTTT,CSVDGREFQDTQYF
many,-,TRBV7-2,TRBJ1-5,TGTGCCAGCAGCTCCCAGAGGAATCAGCCCCAGCATTTT,CASSSQRNQPQHF
few,TRBD2,TRBV11-3,TRBJ2-1,TGTGCCAGCAGCCGGAGCGGCGGGAGGGCCGGGGAGCAGTTCTTC,CASSRSGGRAGEQFF
-,-,TRBV7-9,TRBJ2-6,TGTGCCAGCAGCTTGGGTAACTCTGGGGCCAACGTCCTGACTTTC,CASSLGNSGANVLTF
few,TRBD1,TRBV9,TRBJ1-5,TGTGCCAGCAGCGAGACAGGGGACCCCAATCAGCCCCAGCATTTT,CASSETGDPNQPQHF
few,-,TRBV12-3/TRBV12-4,TRBJ1-1,TGTGCCAGCAGTCCTCAGGGAGGGTTCACTGAAGCTTTCTTT,CASSPQGGFTEAFF
-,-,TRBV7-2,TRBJ2-7,TGTGCCAGCAGCTCGCCCCCTTACTACGAGCAGTACTTC,CASSSPPYYEQYF
-,-,TRBV29-1,TRBJ2-5,TGCAGCGAGTCACGAGATCACTATAGGATTTACCAAGAGACCCAGTACTTC,CSESRDHYRIYQETQYF
few,TRBD2,TRBV7-9,TRBJ2-7,TGTGCCAGCAGCTTAGCGATTCGGGGGAGGGAAGAGCAGTACTTC,CASSLAIRGREEQYF
many,-,TRBV4-1,TRBJ2-7,TGCGCCAGCAGCCAAGGAAAGTGGGACCACCGATACTCCTACGAGCAGTACTTC,CASSQGKWDHRYSYEQYF
-,TRBD2,TRBV11-2,TRBJ2-1,TGTGCCAGCAGCTTGACTAGCGGGAGGGTGAGCTCCTACAATGAGCAGTTCTTC,CASSLTSGRVSSYNEQFF
few,TRBD1,TRBV19,TRBJ1-2,TGTGCCAGTAGTATTCCGGGACAGGGGTGGGATGGCTACACCTTC,CASSIPGQGWDGYTF
-,-,TRBV28,TRBJ1-2,TGTGCCAGCACGTCTACCGCATACTATGGCTACACCTTC,CASTSTAYYGYTF
few,TRBD2,TRBV6-1,TRBJ2-2,TGTGCCAGCAGTGCACTAGCGGAGGCGAACACCGGGGAGCTGTTTTTT,CASSALAEANTGELFF
-,-,TRBV7-2,TRBJ2-3,TGTGCCAGCAGCTTAGCCGGCGCTGGCGTAGATACGCAGTATTTT,CASSLAGAGVDTQYF
-,TRBD2,TRBV11-2,TRBJ2-1,TGTGCCAGCACCTCTGAGTGGGCGGGAGAAAAGCAGTTCTTC,CASTSEWAGEKQFF
few,TRBD1,TRBV27,TRBJ2-1,TGTGCCAGCAGTCGCCGGGACAGGGACAATGAGCAGTTCTTC,CASSRRDRDNEQFF
few,-,TRBV6-1,TRBJ1-1,TGTGCCAGCAGGATCAGGGGCGGGGGCACTGAAGCTTTCTTT,CASRIRGGGTEAFF
few,TRBD1,TRBV11-2,TRBJ1-2,TGTGCCAGCAGTTCCGGGACAGTGGAAAACTATGGCTACACCTTC,CASSSGTVENYGYTF
-,-,TRBV20-1,TRBJ2-1,TGCAGTGCCAGGGGCGGGGTAACCTACAATGAGCAGTTCTTC,CSARGGVTYNEQFF
-,-,TRBV5-6,TRBJ2-4,TGTGCCAGCAGCTTTGGTGGGCACATTCAGTACTTC,CASSFGGHIQYF
few,TRBD2,TRBV7-2,TRBJ2-1,TGTGCCAGCAGCTTAGAGAGACTAGCGGGCAATGAGCAGTTCTTC,CASSLERLAGNEQFF
-,TRBD1,TRBV18,TRBJ2-7,TGTGCCAGCTCACGGTCTCACGGACAGGGGAACGAGCAGTACTTC,CASSRSHGQGNEQYF
-,TRBD2,TRBV5-1,TRBJ2-2,TGCGCCAGCAGGCGGGAGGCGGGCACCGGGGAGCTGTTTTTT,CASRREAGTGELFF
few,TRBD1,TRBV28,TRBJ1-1,TGTGCCAGCAGTCATCACAGGGGCATGAACACTGAAGCTTTCTTT,CASSHHRGMNTEAFF
-,-,TRBV10-3,TRBJ2-7,TGTGCCATCAGTGAGTCGGCGACAGTCTCCTACGAGCAGTACTTC,CAISESATVSYEQYF
-,TRBD1,TRBV4-3,TRBJ2-1,TGCGCCAGCAGCCAAGATGGGGGGACAGGTCTTACGGATGAGCAGTTCTTC,CASSQDGGTGLTDEQFF
-,TRBD2,TRBV12-3/TRBV12-4,TRBJ2-2,TGTGCCAGCAGTTTAGACGGGGGGGGAACCGGGGAGCTGTTTTTT,CASSLDGGGTGELFF
few,TRBD2,TRBV7-2,TRBJ2-7,TGTGCCAGCAGCTTAGCGGGTAGCGGGTCGCCCCGCGAGCAGTACTTC,CASSLAGSGSPREQYF
few,TRBD1,TRBV27,TRBJ2-2,TGTGCCAGCATCCTACAGGGGGTTGTAACCGGGGAGCTGTTTTTT,CASILQGVVTGELFF
-,-,TRBV12-3/TRBV12-4,TRBJ1-1,TGTGCCAGCAGTCTAGATACCTGGTGGACTGAAGCTTTCTTT,CASSLDTWWTEAFF